This T cell receptor (beta chain) emerged from a study of identical twins. TCRdb reprocessed the 5' RACE reads via MiXCR and lists one record per CDR3 protein. The table records under 450,000 distinct CDR3 sequences, 15% to 20% of them present only once. This clonotype has ten or more counts. In germline, CDR1 is MNHNS, CDR2 SASEGT. The CDR3 is 15 amino acids. The ends lost 5 bases at V and 2 bases at J; junction bases unmatched: 8. The V call is TRBV6-1, the J call TRBJ2-7; 8 bases agree with TRBD1. The sequence derives from a man aged 45-60 years in good health. The sequenced sample consisted of naive T cells sorted from blood. The CDR3 nucleotides are TGTGCCAGCAGTCAACAGGGGGGTTTACCCTACGAGCAGTACTTC. It yields the protein CASSQQGGLPYEQYF.